This TCR beta chain originates from a study of blood T cell repertoires in COVID-19. Across the study: Italy, Spain and the United States were the sources of the convalescent and acute COVID-19 samples. Sources were T cells, B-cell-depleted T cells, or PBMCs; the material itself was cDNA or gDNA.

From germline, CDR1 is SGHRS and CDR2 YFSETQ. The CDR3 contains 14 residues. V was shortened by 3 bases and J by 7 bases, with 16 bases between the two germline ends. Original methodology: Researchers report that nucleated cell counts were estimated from reference gene primer amplification. Sequencing used immunoSEQ multiplex PCR; TCRdb keeps in-frame clones, though not all of them. V and J calls and clone size follow that table, whereas D and trimming were derived from the DNA. The sample lists around 140,000 clones; about three quarters were seen once. The chain is built from TRBV5-1 and TRBJ1-1, with D perhaps TRBD1 (6 bases). The TCR originated in an elderly woman with active or convalescent COVID-19. Input material: peripheral blood. The CDR3 region has the DNA TGCGCCAGCAGCTCTATGGGACAACTTGGTGAAGCTTTCTTT. It is translated as CASSSMGQLGEAFF.